This T cell receptor beta chain was observed in a study of OX40 agonist ivuxolimab in advanced cancers. Using immunoSEQ multiplex PCR, the repertoire was profiled, and TCRdb retains in-frame clones only, with some absent. The sample has some 100,000 clones, under 90% seen once. The germline V gene encodes CDR1 LGHNT and CDR2 FRNRAP. With 2 bases removed from V and 1 base from J, the gap between germline ends came to 17 bases. This CDR3 comprises 18 residues. The chain couples TRBV12-5 to TRBJ2-2; D gene unclear. The source of this sequence is an adult with an advanced solid tumor such as melanoma, head and neck, liver or kidney cancer. The sequences come from CD4+ or CD8+ T cells sorted from blood, collected in a trial of the OX40 agonist ivuxolimab. The CDR3 nucleotides read TGTGCTAGTGGTTTGACCTTCCGGGCCGCACTGAACACCGGGGAGCTGTTTTTT. Amino acids: CASGLTFRAALNTGELFF.